This section outlines one T cell receptor (beta chain) sequence together with its context. The sample holds a few counts of this clonotype. Which antigen it targets is not known. The sample holds no much larger clone one base away, and base qualities are not on file. The sample is drawn from a study of T cell repertoires in cytomegalovirus infection (dated by TCRdb to between 2017 and 2020). In the study overall: The HLA type of each donor mattered for the analysis, because public TCR beta signatures pointed to carriage of CMV infection along with the matching HLA type. Summary of the overall study and its limitations: In the ex vivo response, HLA-C-restricted CMV-specific TCR beta clonotypes were dominant, and in two of eight donors the single most frequent clonotype came from this HLA-C-restricted group. In both this cohort and an independent approximately 350-donor cohort, the cumulative frequency of public TCR beta family members distinguished carriers of CMV infection plus the relevant HLA type.

Looking up the germline V gene yields CDR1 SGHTA and CDR2 FQGNSA. The V end loses 2 bases and the J end loses 4 bases, and a stretch of 11 bases separates them. Reading from cysteine to phenylalanine, the CDR3 counts 15 amino acids. Only the CDR3 region is kept as DNA, spanning 45 bases read in frame from base 1. The sequencing machine was an Illumina HiSeq 1500. The raw public reads went through TCRdb reprocessing: fastp at Q25, MiXCR clone calling, in-frame beta chains kept. Rows with a matching CDR3 protein are joined into one entry that keeps the most common DNA and genes. This sample holds some 160,000 distinct CDR3 sequences; 15% to 20% were observed only once. The ten largest clonotypes hold roughly a sixth of the sample.

The material sequenced was CD8+ T cells from PBMCs. This receptor was taken from a human donor in good health (CMV status not recorded). Some clones in this sample may be carry-over from other donors' samples. The chain is assembled from TRBV7-2 and TRBJ2-2, with no confident D gene call. The CDR3 here reads CASSLKTGATGELFF. The DNA sequence reads TGTGCCAGCAGCTTAAAGACTGGAGCCACCGGGGAGCTGTTTTTT.